This passage covers 6 T cell receptor beta chains from one sample sequenced in a study of technical replicates of blood from a few donors. The assay was immunoSEQ multiplex PCR, and TCRdb's table has in-frame clones only and misses some. The data show 60,000 to 75,000 clones, approximately 87% seen once. The sequenced sample was PBMCs. These receptors originate from a human donor in good health. Some clones in this sample may be carry-over from other donors' samples.

V usage is TRBV9 and J usage is TRBJ2-7; no reliable D call. Trimming removed 0 bases at V and 3 bases at J, with 10 bases between. Germline CDR1 reads SGDLS; CDR2 reads YYNGEE. The CDR3 runs 14 residues. CDR3 bases: TGTGCCAGCAGCGTAGCTGGCCTTAACTACGAGCAGTACTTC. Translated: CASSVAGLNYEQYF.

In DNA form, the CDR3 reads TGCGCCAGCAACTCTCGGGGGGGGAACACCGGGGAGCTGTTTTTT. Translating gives CASNSRGGNTGELFF. The chain is built from TRBV5-1 and TRBJ2-2, with TRBD2 matching 8 bases. Germline V gene lookup returns CDR1 SGHRS and CDR2 YFSETQ. The CDR3 runs to 15 residues. Unmatched junction bases numbered 5, after V lost 6 bases and J lost 1 base. Variable domain in full (rest from reference TRBV5-1 and TRBJ2-2): KAGVTQTPRYLIKTRGQQVTLSCSPISGHRSVSWYQQTPGQGLQFLFEYFSETQRNKGNFPGRFSGRQFSNSRSEMNVSTLELGDSALYLCASNSRGGNTGELFFGEGSRLTVL.

The rearrangement links TRBV12-5 to TRBJ1-1, with D tentatively TRBD1 (6 bases). Germline assignment: CDR1 LGHNT and CDR2 FRNRAP. Trimming stripped 9 bases from V and 6 bases from J, with 23 bases between. The CDR3 contains 15 residues. For the CDR3, the DNA is TGTGCTAGCGATAAGGAGGGGGGGATAGGCGCTGAAGCTTTCTTT. Its translation is CASDKEGGIGAEAFF.

The gene calls are TRBV5-1 and TRBJ2-5; D is unresolved. The CDR3 runs to 13 residues. The V end was cut by 0 bases, the J end by 7 bases, with 10 bases between. Germline loops: CDR1 SGHRS, CDR2 YFSETQ. CDR3: CASSLGDPGTQYF. For the CDR3, the DNA is TGCGCCAGCAGCTTGGGAGACCCAGGGACCCAGTACTTC.

This clone was counted ten times or more. V usage is TRBV5-1 and J usage is TRBJ2-1, with TRBD1 matching 7 bases. CDR1 is SGHRS, CDR2 YFSETQ, per germline. The CDR3 is 14 amino acids. The V segment lost 4 bases and the J segment 3 bases; nucleotides outside the gene matches: 4. In DNA form, the CDR3 reads TGCGCCAGCAGCAGGGCAGGGGGCTACAATGAGCAGTTCTTC. It codes for CASSRAGGYNEQFF.

There are a few counts of this clone. This rearrangement joins TRBV19 to TRBJ2-7, with 7 bases aligning to TRBD1. The CDR3 is made up of 14 amino acids. From germline, CDR1 is LNHDA and CDR2 SQIVND (reference sequence). The trim removed 8 bases at V and 3 bases at J, leaving 10 bases unmatched. The CDR3 loop reads CASRPRGSIYEQYF. CDR3 nucleotides: TGTGCCAGTCGACCCAGGGGGAGTATCTACGAGCAGTACTTC.